A single sample is the source of the 18 T cell receptor beta chains below, sequenced in a study of T cell clones after liver transplantation. Sequencing used immunoSEQ multiplex PCR; TCRdb keeps in-frame clones, though not all of them. The top ten clones hold about 2.6% of a sample with 50,000 to 70,000 clones, about 73% of them seen once. This specimen consisted of CD4+ T cells from blood, obtained at the roughly 16-month timepoint. Receptor source: a human patient who received a liver transplant. Part of the T cells may come from the graft donor.

The V and J genes are TRBV7-2 and TRBJ2-1, with 8 bases aligning to TRBD2. V was pared by 2 bases and J by 8 bases, with 8 bases of the junction left unmatched. Germline values: CDR1 SGHTA, CDR2 FQGNSA. The CDR3 contains 15 residues. Written as DNA, the CDR3 is TGTGCCAGCAGCTTATTTCGCGGGGGGAGGGATGAGCAGTTCTTC. Protein sequence: CASSLFRGGRDEQFF.

This clone was found once. V usage is TRBV6-6 and J usage is TRBJ2-5, with no clear D. The CDR3 has 12 residues. Per germline, CDR1 MNHNY and CDR2 SVGAGI (reference sequence). The ends were cut back, 8 bases at V and 5 bases at J, with 12 bases in the middle. As DNA, the CDR3 is TGTGCCAGCGGGGAATTAGGGGAGACCCAGTACTTC. As protein: CASGELGETQYF.

This sequence joins TRBV5-4 and TRBJ2-7; D gene ambiguous. The CDR3 has 11 amino acids. The ends were cut back, 3 bases at V and 1 base at J, with 2 bases in the middle. Germline values: CDR1 SGHNT, CDR2 YYREEE (reference sequence). The CDR3 loop reads CASSSSYEQYF. The CDR3 nucleotides are TGTGCCAGCAGCTCGTCCTACGAGCAGTACTTC.

J is TRBJ2-7 and V is TRBV6-5; TRBD2 aligns across 9 bases. Germline CDR1 and CDR2: MNHEY and SVGAGI. The CDR3 has 14 residues. V shed 8 bases and J 2 bases; nucleotides not matched to a gene: 7. CDR3 DNA sequence: TGTGCCAGCGCGAGGCTAGCGGGAACCTACGAGCAGTACTTC. Translating it yields CASARLAGTYEQYF.

The chain employs TRBV27 and TRBJ2-5, with 9 nucleotides matching TRBD2. The CDR3 is made up of 17 amino acids. With 0 bases clipped from V and 5 bases from J, the junction kept 10 bases outside the gene matches. The germline V gene encodes CDR1 MNHEY and CDR2 SMNVEV (reference sequence). Written as DNA, the CDR3 is TGTGCCAGCAGTTTATCTTCCCTGGCTAGCGGGGTGGAGACCCAGTACTTC. It is translated as CASSLSSLASGVETQYF.

The chain carries TRBV2 and TRBJ1-5; possibly TRBD1 for D (6 bases). Deletions cut 7 bases from V and 1 base from J, with 11 bases between. Per the germline V gene, CDR1 is SNHLY and CDR2 is FYNNEI. The CDR3 loop spans 14 amino acids. DNA for the CDR3: TGTGCCAGCAAGGGGGACCTGAGCAATCAGCCCCAGCATTTT. This gives the protein CASKGDLSNQPQHF.

Concerning this clone itself: The same CDR3 arises from other DNA sequences in this sample as well. The V call is TRBV18, the J call TRBJ1-5; weak D call: TRBD1 (6 bases). The CDR3 extends over 15 amino acids. Germline V gives CDR1 KGHSH, CDR2 LQKENI. Trimming stripped 0 bases from V and 4 bases from J, with 10 bases between. CDR3 bases: TGTGCCAGCTCACCACCGGGCCAGGGGAATCAGCCCCAGCATTTT. It specifies CASSPPGQGNQPQHF.

The chain is built from TRBV5-1 and TRBJ1-6, with a weak D call TRBD1 (5 bases). The CDR3 totals 15 residues. Deletions cut 4 bases from V and 6 bases from J, with 14 bases between. In germline, CDR1 is SGHRS, CDR2 YFSETQ. CDR3: CASSEGTASNSPLHF. CDR3 sequence (DNA): TGCGCCAGCAGCGAAGGGACTGCCTCTAATTCACCCCTCCACTTT.

V is TRBV11-1 and J is TRBJ1-1; 7 bases are shared with TRBD1. CDR3 length: 15 amino acids. Trimming removed 4 bases from V and 1 base from J; junction bases left unmatched: 6. The germline V gene has CDR1 SGHAT and CDR2 FQDESV (reference sequence). As DNA, the CDR3 is TGTGCCAGCAGCTCCTATCAGGGGGAGAACACTGAAGCTTTCTTT. Residues: CASSSYQGENTEAFF.

V and J are TRBV11-3 and TRBJ2-6; 14 bases agree with TRBD2. V shed 5 bases, J shed 2 bases, and the junction held 2 bases outside the gene matches. The CDR3 length is 17 residues. Germline assignment: CDR1 SGHNT and CDR2 YENEEA. The CDR3 region has the DNA TGTGCCAGCAGCCGGGGACTAGCGGGAGCTGGGGCCAACGTCCTGACTTTC. Protein product: CASSRGLAGAGANVLTF.

This clone was observed at least ten times. This chain links TRBV7-7 with TRBJ2-7, with unresolved D. CDR1 and CDR2 from the germline V gene are SSHAT and FNYEAQ (reference sequence). The CDR3 length is 15 residues. V was trimmed by 5 bases and J by 5 bases, leaving 19 bases between them. The CDR3 region has the DNA TGTGCCAGCAGCGCCTCGTGGGATCCTCAGGACGAGCAGTACTTC. Translation: CASSASWDPQDEQYF.

This chain joins TRBV7-2 and TRBJ2-7; the match to TRBD1 covers 11 bases. The germline gives CDR1 SGHTA, CDR2 FQGNSA. J gave up 6 bases and V 3 bases, and 1 base lay outside the gene matches. The CDR3 is 13 amino acids. CDR3 sequence reads: CASSFGTGGEQYF. CDR3 nucleotide sequence: TGTGCCAGCAGCTTCGGGACAGGGGGCGAGCAGTACTTC.

This rearrangement joins TRBV30 to TRBJ2-1; D gene unclear. Germline CDR1 GTSNPN, CDR2 SVGIG (reference sequence). Trimming stripped 1 base from V and 4 bases from J, with 5 bases between. This CDR3 region has 12 residues. The chain's CDR3 is CAWSANYNEQFF. CDR3 DNA sequence: TGTGCCTGGAGTGCGAATTACAATGAGCAGTTCTTC.

The chain carries TRBV11-3 and TRBJ1-3; D uncertain. The CDR3 covers 12 residues. Trimming left V 2 bases short and J 3 bases short, with 2 bases between. Germline V gives CDR1 SGHNT, CDR2 YENEEA. CDR3 bases: TGTGCCAGCAGCTTATATGGAAACACCATATATTTT. As protein: CASSLYGNTIYF. Variable domain in full (rest from reference TRBV11-3 and TRBJ1-3): EAGVVQSPRYKIIEKKQPVAFWCNPISGHNTLYWYLQNLGQGPELLIRYENEEAVDDSQLPKDRFSAERLKGVDSTLKIQPAELGDSAVYLCASSLYGNTIYFGEGSWLTVV.

The rearrangement uses TRBV27 and TRBJ2-3, with TRBD1 matching over 9 bases. The germline V gene encodes CDR1 MNHEY and CDR2 SMNVEV (reference sequence). With V trimmed by 6 bases and J by 6 bases, 10 bases remained unmatched. The CDR3 is made up of 15 amino acids. Written as DNA, the CDR3 is TGTGCCAGCAGGCCCGGACAGGGGAGAGGCGATACGCAGTATTTT. Residues: CASRPGQGRGDTQYF.

The chain couples TRBV5-1 to TRBJ2-1; 11 bases are a match to TRBD1. Unmatched junction bases numbered 5, after V lost 4 bases and J lost 8 bases. Germline CDR1 SGHRS, CDR2 YFSETQ. This CDR3 is built from 14 residues. CDR3 residues: CASSQGQGAHEQFF. Here the CDR3 DNA reads TGCGCCAGCAGCCAAGGACAGGGGGCACATGAGCAGTTCTTC.

V gene TRBV7-9 combines with J gene TRBJ2-5; no definite D call. V was shortened by 8 bases and J by 8 bases, with 15 bases between the two germline ends. The germline V gene encodes CDR1 SEHNR and CDR2 FQNEAQ (reference sequence). This CDR3 spans 12 amino acids. The CDR3 region is CASGGDIGTQYF. The CDR3 region has the DNA TGTGCCAGCGGCGGAGACATTGGCACCCAGTACTTC.

This chain uses TRBV29-1 with TRBJ1-2; D remains ambiguous. From germline, CDR1 is SQVTM and CDR2 ANQGSEA. CDR3 size: 12 residues. The CDR3 sequence: CTAAGLWEGYTF. The DNA for the CDR3 is TGCACCGCGGCCGGACTCTGGGAGGGCTACACCTTC.